This TCR beta chain stems from a study of vaccination and CD4 T cells after COVID-19. As to this clonotype: What it binds is not known.

Sequenced with the Oncomine TCR Beta short-read assay was DNA taken from cultured CD4+ T cells. TCRdb fed the PCR reads into MiXCR, producing one record per CDR3 protein. Of roughly 20,000 distinct CDR3 sequences in the sample, 40% to 65% were seen once. Trimming shortened V by 2 bases and J by 0 bases, and 8 bases separated the two germline ends. Germline assignment: CDR1 SGHAT and CDR2 FQDESV (reference sequence). The CDR3 spans 16 residues. The treatment is: roughly nine-day PBMC culture with coronavirus spike peptide pools or control peptides (ViraFEST assay). Half-medium changes with fresh IL-2 medium occurred on days 3 and 7. Following a culture period (approximately nine days), negative selection was used to isolate CD4+ T cells. General study results and limits: In convalescent patients, a median approximately 90% of reactive clones appeared only post-vaccination.

The source of this sequence is a human donor who had recovered from COVID-19. The V call is TRBV11-1, the J call TRBJ2-6; perhaps TRBD1 as D (5 bases). Material: CD4+ T cells from blood, cultured in vitro, obtained before SARS-CoV-2 vaccination. The CDR3 protein is CASSLIRASGANVLTF. CDR3 in DNA: TGTGCCAGCAGCTTAATCAGGGCCTCTGGGGCCAACGTCCTGACTTTC.